The present entry profiles one T cell receptor beta chain with its context. This clonotype appeared many times. Its antigen remains unidentified. No quality values exist for individual bases; no much larger clone is one base distant. At the junction V is shortened by 3 bases and J by 3 bases, with 9 bases in between. The germline V gene sets CDR1 to SGHTA and CDR2 to FQGNSA. The CDR3 measures 13 amino acids from cysteine to phenylalanine. The CDR3 DNA has 39 bases and is translated from base 1. This specimen comes from a study of T cells after yellow fever vaccination (dated by TCRdb to the late 2010s). Regarding the study in general: The SMART-Seq v4 Ultra Low Input RNA kit was used to prepare libraries from fractions with low cell numbers. To follow T-cell clones before and after primary and booster YFV17D yellow fever vaccination, bulk TCR alpha and beta repertoires were sequenced over time. The cohort comprised two healthy male donors, one aged 18 to 30 and one aged 30 to 40 years. Blood was drawn at multiple timepoints before and after primary and secondary immunization, with bulk PBMC replicates and cell subsets isolated.

Results the study describes overall, beyond this receptor: The secondary T-cell response was found to be weaker but faster than the primary response, with a peak reached on day 5 rather than on day 15. A small share of clonotypes occurred in both CD4 and CD8 compartments, likely arising from convergent recombination. Because only two donors were included in the study, the extent to which the findings can be generalized is limited. After the booster, most clones that had expanded after primary vaccination were detected again (almost 97% of CD4 and roughly 86% of CD8), suggesting broad maintenance of memory. Computational filtering was needed because FACS-sorted repertoires could contain abundant contaminating clonotypes from the bulk population.

Sample treatment or condition, as interpreted from the label and publication: live attenuated yellow fever vaccine strain. At each blood-draw timepoint, two biological replicates of bulk PBMCs were collected. A standard Ficoll-Paque protocol was used to isolate PBMCs from peripheral blood. TriZol was used to extract RNA from bulk PBMCs, from CD4 and CD8 fractions, and from dextramer-positive and dextramer-negative fractions. TCR cDNA was synthesized by 5'RACE template switching, which introduced a universal primer site and unique molecular identifiers. Priming for cDNA synthesis came from both the TCR alpha and TCR beta constant segments. Libraries were amplified in two PCR steps, with sample barcodes and sequencing adapters added in the second step. Sequencing of the libraries was done on either Illumina HiSeq 2500 (2x100 bp) or NovaSeq (2x150 bp). The published analysis was carried out like this. MIGEC was used to demultiplex reads and collapse the reads into UMI consensus sequences, and MiXCR was used for V(D)J alignment. Vaccine-responding clonotypes were defined with edgeR using replicate PBMC samples, requiring FDR below 0.01 and a log2 fold change above 5 up to day 15. CD4 or CD8 identity was assigned to each bulk clonotype according to whether the clonotype was present at higher abundance in the sequenced CD4 repertoire or the sequenced CD8 repertoire. TCRdb cleaned the public reads at Q25 with fastp, built clones with MiXCR and kept in-frame beta chains. Identical CDR3 protein sequences are pooled into one entry, listed with their most common genes and DNA. The authors' filters were not applied to this entry. The sample profile shows around 310,000 distinct CDR3 sequences; 8.7% of them were found once. The ten largest clones add up to roughly 18% of the sample.

The rearrangement joined TRBV7-2 to TRBJ2-7; the D gene is perhaps TRBD1 or TRBD2, each of them matching over 5 bases. This clonotype was obtained from a man younger than 35 who received the YFV17D yellow fever vaccine. This specimen was PBMCs, taken on the day of the first yellow fever vaccination. In nucleotides, the sequence is TGTGCCAGCAGCTTGGAGGACAACTACGAGCAGTACTTC. This is translated as CASSLEDNYEQYF.